One sample yielded the 2 T cell receptor beta chains listed below, sequenced in a study of blood T cell repertoires in COVID-19. Libraries were prepared by immunoSEQ multiplex PCR; TCRdb keeps only in-frame clonotypes and omits some of them. The data contain some 500,000 clones, 85% to 90% of them singletons. Sequencing input: peripheral blood. These receptors all stem from a woman in her forties or fifties with COVID-19, enrolled during active disease.

The V gene is TRBV2, the J gene TRBJ2-5; TRBD2 aligns across 7 bases. This CDR3 is 14 amino acids long. Trimming took 4 bases from V and 2 from J; bases not matched to a gene: 4. Germline assignment: CDR1 SNHLY and CDR2 FYNNEI. The CDR3 is CASSVRDYQETQYF. CDR3 bases: TGTGCCAGCAGTGTTCGGGACTATCAAGAGACCCAGTACTTC.

The rearrangement links TRBV5-4 to TRBJ2-7; D is possibly TRBD2 (5 bases). Germline assignment: CDR1 SGHNT and CDR2 YYREEE (reference sequence). Trimming pared 3 bases from V and 5 bases from J, leaving 12 bases between. The CDR3 has 13 amino acids. CDR3 sequence: CASSSLPGDEQYF. CDR3 bases: TGTGCCAGCAGCTCGCTCCCCGGGGACGAGCAGTACTTC.